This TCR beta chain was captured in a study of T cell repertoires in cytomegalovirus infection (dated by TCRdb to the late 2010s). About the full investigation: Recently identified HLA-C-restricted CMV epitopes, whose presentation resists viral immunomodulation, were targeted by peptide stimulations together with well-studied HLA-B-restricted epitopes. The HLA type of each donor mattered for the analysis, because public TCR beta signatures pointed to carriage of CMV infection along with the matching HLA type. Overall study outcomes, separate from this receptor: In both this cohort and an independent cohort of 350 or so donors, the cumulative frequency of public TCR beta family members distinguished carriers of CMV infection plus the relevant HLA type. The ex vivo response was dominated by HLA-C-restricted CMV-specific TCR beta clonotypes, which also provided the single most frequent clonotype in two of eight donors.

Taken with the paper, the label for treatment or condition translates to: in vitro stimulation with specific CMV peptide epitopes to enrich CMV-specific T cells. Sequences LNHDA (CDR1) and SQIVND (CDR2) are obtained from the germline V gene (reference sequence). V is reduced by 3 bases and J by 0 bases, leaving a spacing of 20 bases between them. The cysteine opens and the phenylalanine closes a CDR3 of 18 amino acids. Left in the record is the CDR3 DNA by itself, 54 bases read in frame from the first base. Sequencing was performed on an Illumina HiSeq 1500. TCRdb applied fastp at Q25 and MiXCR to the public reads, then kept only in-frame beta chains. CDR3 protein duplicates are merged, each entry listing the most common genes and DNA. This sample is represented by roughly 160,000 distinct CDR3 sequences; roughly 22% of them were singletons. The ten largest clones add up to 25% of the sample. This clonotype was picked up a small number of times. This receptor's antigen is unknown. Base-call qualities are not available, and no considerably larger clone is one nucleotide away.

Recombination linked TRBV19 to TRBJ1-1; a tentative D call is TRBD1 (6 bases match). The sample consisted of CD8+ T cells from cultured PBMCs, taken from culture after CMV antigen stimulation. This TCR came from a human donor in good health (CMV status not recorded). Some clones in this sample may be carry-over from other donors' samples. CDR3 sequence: CASSILWDTTTLNTEAFF. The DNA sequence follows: TGTGCCAGTAGTATCTTATGGGACACCACAACCTTGAACACTGAAGCTTTCTTT.